These 25 T cell receptor beta chains share one sample of origin, sequenced in a study of T cells in Graves' hyperthyroidism and ophthalmopathy. The source material, RNA transcripts, was used to amplify TCR beta CDR3 regions. The HTBI primer set drove a first-round RT-PCR of the TCR CDR3. TCRdb re-called the multiplex PCR reads with MiXCR, one entry per CDR3 protein. The sample yields hundreds of thousands of distinct CDR3 sequences, about a sixth seen once. Specimen: blood. These receptor sequences come from a woman younger than 30 with Graves' ophthalmopathy.

This clonotype was picked up many times. This chain connects TRBV11-2 to TRBJ2-7; D unresolved. This CDR3 is built from 15 residues. The germline gives CDR1 SGHAT, CDR2 FQNNGV. V lost 5 bases to trimming and J lost 2 bases, with 16 bases between them. The CDR3 here is CASSPSVGSTYEQYF. The CDR3 coding sequence is TGTGCCAGCAGCCCGTCCGTGGGTTCCACCTACGAGCAGTACTTC.

This clonotype appeared many times. This chain connects TRBV27 to TRBJ2-1; D perhaps matches TRBD2 (6 bases). Trimming removed 5 bases at V and 5 bases at J, with 16 bases between. This CDR3 has 15 amino acids. Germline CDR1 and CDR2: MNHEY and SMNVEV (reference sequence). CDR3 bases: TGTGCCAGCAGTCCCGGGACTTCCGCGGACAATGAGCAGTTCTTC. As protein: CASSPGTSADNEQFF.

This clonotype was recorded a few times. V and J are TRBV19 and TRBJ2-7; D is possibly TRBD1 (6 bases). V was cut by 5 bases and J by 2 bases, with 19 bases left in between. Germline CDR1 and CDR2: LNHDA and SQIVND (reference sequence). The CDR3 is made up of 16 amino acids. The CDR3 sequence is CASSPHSGQPTYEQYF. The CDR3 coding sequence is TGTGCCAGTAGTCCTCATTCCGGACAGCCCACCTACGAGCAGTACTTC.

This clonotype was recorded at least ten times. This chain uses TRBV6-1 with TRBJ1-5; D is uncertain. V lost 7 bases to trimming and J lost 4 bases, with 11 bases between them. The CDR3 runs 13 residues. CDR1 and CDR2 from the germline V gene are MNHNS and SASEGT. CDR3 sequence (DNA): TGTGCCAGCACCGAAGTAGCTAATCAGCCCCAGCATTTT. It specifies CASTEVANQPQHF.

This clonotype was found many times. The chain joins TRBV20-1 to TRBJ1-2; 7 bases agree with TRBD1. The V gene's germline CDR1 is DFQATT and CDR2 SNEGSKA (reference sequence). The ends lost 4 bases at V and 8 bases at J; junction bases unmatched: 13. The CDR3 is made up of 14 amino acids. CDR3 bases: TGCAGTGCTATAAGACCAGGGACAGTCGGAGGCTACACCTTC. Protein product: CSAIRPGTVGGYTF.

This clonotype was seen many times. The CDR3 sequence: CATSPGVDDTQYF. CDR3 DNA: TGTGCCACCAGCCCCGGGGTGGATGATACGCAGTATTTT. This chain joins TRBV15 and TRBJ2-3; a possible D gene is TRBD2 (5 bases). The CDR3 length is 13 residues. The ends were cut back, 5 bases at V and 6 bases at J, with 12 bases in the middle. CDR1 and CDR2 (germline): LNHNV, YYDKDF (reference sequence).

This clonotype has more than one count but fewer than ten. A read error is possible here, since a much larger clone lies one base away. The chain has TRBV2 and TRBJ2-3; TRBD2 aligns across 15 bases. The CDR3 is 15 residues long. J was trimmed by 4 bases and V by 6 bases; bases with no gene match: 2. Germline values: CDR1 SNHLY, CDR2 FYNNEI. The CDR3 protein is CASSWTSGGADTQYF. The CDR3 nucleotides read TGTGCCAGCAGCTGGACTAGCGGGGGGGCAGATACGCAGTATTTT.

The chain carries TRBV28 and TRBJ1-1; TRBD1 might be the D (6 bases). Germline CDR1 MDHEN, CDR2 SYDVKM. V lost 8 bases to trimming and J lost 0 bases, with 16 bases between them. CDR3 length equals 15 residues. CDR3 DNA: TGTGCCAGCCAGGGGTGGGGGGGGCTGAACACTGAAGCTTTCTTT. Protein product: CASQGWGGLNTEAFF. The whole variable domain, remainder taken from reference TRBV28 and TRBJ1-1, is DVKVTQSSRYLVKRTGEKVFLECVQDMDHENMFWYRQDPGLGLRLIYFSYDVKMKEKGDIPEGYSVSREKKERFSLILESASTNQTSMYLCASQGWGGLNTEAFFGQGTRLTVV.

This clonotype was counted many times. The genes are TRBV5-6 and TRBJ2-1; 7 bases map to TRBD1. The CDR3 spans 13 residues. In germline, CDR1 is SGHDT, CDR2 YYEEEE. J lost 4 bases, V lost 7 bases, and 5 bases had no gene match. Here the CDR3 reads CASLRQGYNEQFF. As DNA, the CDR3 is TGTGCCAGCCTTAGACAGGGATACAATGAGCAGTTCTTC.

In its sample, this clonotype was seen many times. The chain employs TRBV11-2 and TRBJ1-2; D is uncertain. This CDR3 region has 14 residues. V lost 0 bases, J lost 2 bases, and 7 bases lay in between. CDR1 and CDR2 (germline): SGHAT, FQNNGV. The chain's CDR3 is CASSLDYGNYGYTF. In DNA, the CDR3 is TGTGCCAGCAGCTTAGACTACGGAAACTATGGCTACACCTTC.

This clonotype appeared many times. The rearrangement links TRBV12-3 or TRBV12-4 to TRBJ1-1; D remains unclear. The V gene lost 4 bases and the J gene lost 3 bases, with 21 bases spanning the gap. CDR3 length: 17 amino acids. The CDR3 is CASSSQQPPSGDTEAFF. CDR3 sequence (DNA): TGTGCCAGCAGTTCCCAACAACCGCCTTCTGGAGACACTGAAGCTTTCTTT.

This clonotype was detected ten times or more. The J gene is TRBJ2-3, the V gene TRBV7-2; the match to TRBD2 covers 7 bases. Per germline, CDR1 SGHTA and CDR2 FQGNSA. V lost 5 bases and J lost 5; bases outside the gene matches: 16. This CDR3 has 17 amino acids. CDR3 residues: CASSPLSQRGFRDTQYF. DNA for the CDR3: TGTGCCAGCAGCCCCCTTAGCCAGCGGGGTTTTCGAGATACGCAGTATTTT.

This clonotype showed up many times. The chain joins TRBV7-9 to TRBJ1-6; D perhaps matches TRBD1 (6 bases). The CDR3 runs 17 residues. The V end lost 6 bases, the J end lost 0 bases, and 15 bases lay between the germline ends. Germline V gene lookup returns CDR1 SEHNR and CDR2 FQNEAQ (reference sequence). The CDR3 sequence: CASSRRGASSYNSPLHF. In nucleotides, the CDR3 is TGTGCCAGCAGTCGGAGGGGGGCCAGCTCCTATAATTCACCCCTCCACTTT.

This clonotype was detected only a few times. A much larger clone is a single base away; this may be a read error. The rearrangement joins TRBV28 to TRBJ1-5; 10 bases match TRBD1. CDR3 length: 16 amino acids. Germline assignment: CDR1 MDHEN and CDR2 SYDVKM. The V and J ends lost 8 bases and 7 bases, in that order; junction bases with no gene match: 14. The CDR3 DNA reads TGTGCCAGCGGTGGTCCCGGGACAGGGGAGTCGCAGCCCCAGCATTTT. This encodes CASGGPGTGESQPQHF.

This clonotype has a count of ten or more. The V call is TRBV4-1, the J call TRBJ2-1; TRBD2 is a possible D gene (6 bases). Germline V CDR1 and CDR2: MGHRA, YSYEKL. The CDR3 is 15 residues long. The V and J ends lost 3 bases and 10 bases respectively, with 19 bases between them. The CDR3 sequence: CASSQRLPGAGEQFF. The CDR3 DNA is TGCGCCAGCAGCCAGCGACTACCGGGAGCTGGGGAGCAGTTCTTC.

This clonotype was detected many times. The chain joins TRBV4-1 to TRBJ2-5; 11 bases align to TRBD1. With 6 bases clipped from V and 3 bases from J, the junction kept 6 bases outside the gene matches. The CDR3 runs 15 residues. Germline loops: CDR1 MGHRA, CDR2 YSYEKL. CDR3 region: CASRPRTGGKETQYF. The CDR3 DNA follows: TGCGCCAGCAGGCCTCGGACAGGGGGCAAAGAGACCCAGTACTTC.

This clonotype was recorded at least ten times. This chain links TRBV19 with TRBJ1-3; no firm D call. From germline, CDR1 is LNHDA and CDR2 SQIVND (reference sequence). This CDR3 is 12 amino acids long. In DNA, the CDR3 is TGTGGGGCAGGATTCTCTGGAAACACCATATATTTT. Protein: CGAGFSGNTIYF.

This clonotype was observed many times. V and J are TRBV2 and TRBJ1-3, with TRBD1 as a possible D gene (6 bases). CDR3 length: 13 residues. Trimming took off 7 bases at V and 2 bases at J, with 9 bases between the two ends. The germline CDR1 and CDR2 sequences are SNHLY and FYNNEI. Written as DNA, the CDR3 is TGTGCCAGCAAGGGGGGGACTGGAAACACCATATATTTT. This translates into CASKGGTGNTIYF.

This clonotype was found many times. The V call is TRBV28, the J call TRBJ2-1; D may be TRBD2 (6 bases). Germline V lookup: CDR1 MDHEN, CDR2 SYDVKM. V lost 3 bases and J lost 6, with 9 bases in between. The CDR3 extends over 13 amino acids. CDR3 nucleotide sequence: TGTGCCAGCAGTTTTTCCGGGGGCAATGAGCAGTTCTTC. Amino acid sequence: CASSFSGGNEQFF.

The chain recombines TRBV19 with TRBJ1-5; D is undetermined. The CDR3 is 17 amino acids. Germline-derived CDR1 and CDR2 are LNHDA and SQIVND (reference sequence). Trimming shortened V by 5 bases and J by 0 bases, and 17 bases separated the two germline ends. CDR3 DNA sequence: TGTGCCAGTAGTCCGTGGCCGTCAATTATTAGCAATCAGCCCCAGCATTTT. Amino acids: CASSPWPSIISNQPQHF. The variable domain in full, completed from reference TRBV19 and TRBJ1-5, reads DGGITQSPKYLFRKEGQNVTLSCEQNLNHDAMYWYRQDPGQGLRLIYYSQIVNDFQKGDIAEGYSVSREKKESFPLTVTSAQKNPTAFYLCASSPWPSIISNQPQHFGDGTRLSIL.

Remarks on this clonotype: A clone one base away is much larger, so this may be a read error. The chain combines TRBV6-4 with TRBJ1-1; D is undetermined. The CDR3 covers 12 residues. Germline lookup yields CDR1 MRHNA and CDR2 SNTAGT. Written as DNA, the CDR3 is TGTGCCAGTAGGAAACAGTCCACTGGAGCTTTCTTT. It specifies CASRKQSTGAFF.

This clonotype was observed at least ten times. The rearrangement joins TRBV6-7 to TRBJ2-7; the D gene is possibly TRBD2 (7 bases). TRBV6-7 is annotated as an ORF whose role is uncertain. The CDR3 loop spans 13 amino acids. The V and J ends lost 7 bases and 5 bases respectively, with 15 bases between them. The CDR3 DNA sequence: TGTGCCAGCAATTGCACCGGGGGGCACGAGCAGTACTTC. Its translation: CASNCTGGHEQYF.

In its sample, this clonotype was seen many times. The V gene is TRBV12-3 or TRBV12-4, the J gene TRBJ2-1; D is unresolved. This CDR3 is built from 15 residues. Trimming removed 6 bases from V and 0 bases from J, with 12 bases in between. The CDR3 is CASRDHTRSYNEQFF. Here the CDR3 DNA reads TGTGCCAGCAGGGATCATACCCGCTCCTACAATGAGCAGTTCTTC.

This chain links TRBV19 with TRBJ2-5, with D unclear. Germline loops: CDR1 LNHDA, CDR2 SQIVND (reference sequence). V shed 4 bases and J shed 5 bases, with 14 bases lying between them. CDR3 length: 14 residues. The CDR3: CASSTGPSAETQYF. CDR3 DNA: TGTGCCAGTAGTACCGGTCCCAGCGCGGAGACCCAGTACTTC.

This clonotype was observed at least ten times. This chain uses TRBV5-1 with TRBJ1-2; unclear D gene. The germline V gene has CDR1 SGHRS and CDR2 YFSETQ. Trimming stripped 5 bases from V and 3 bases from J, with 11 bases between. The CDR3 runs 13 residues. The CDR3 DNA sequence: TGCGCCAGCAGAGTTACCCTGGACTATGGCTACACCTTC. The encoded protein is CASRVTLDYGYTF.